The 9 T cell receptor beta chains below all came from one sample that was sequenced in a study of cytomegalovirus exposure and HLA in healthy donors. The table came from immunoSEQ multiplex PCR; TCRdb's copy has only in-frame clones and leaves some out. Of about 250,000 clones in the sample, about 90% were seen once. Specimen: PBMCs. Every receptor here comes from a man aged 18 to 30 in good health and CMV-seropositive.

This clone was counted only a few times. The chain combines TRBV2 with TRBJ1-4, with 7 bases aligning to TRBD1. The V gene's germline CDR1 is SNHLY and CDR2 FYNNEI. The CDR3 consists of 13 residues. J was trimmed by 8 bases and V by 5 bases; bases with no gene match: 5. As DNA, the CDR3 is TGTGCCAGCAGTCCCGACAGGGACGAAAAACTGTTTTTT. It specifies CASSPDRDEKLFF.

This chain joins TRBV5-6 and TRBJ1-1; 7 nucleotides agree with TRBD1. V dropped 3 bases and J dropped 4; count of bases not matched to a gene: 3. The CDR3 loop spans 13 amino acids. The germline gives CDR1 SGHDT, CDR2 YYEEEE. The CDR3 here is CASSSGGATEAFF. The CDR3 region has the DNA TGTGCCAGCAGCTCAGGGGGGGCCACTGAAGCTTTCTTT.

The chain links TRBV7-9 to TRBJ2-1; D unclear. The length of the CDR3 is 14 residues. Germline CDR1 SEHNR, CDR2 FQNEAQ (reference sequence). Trimming pared 2 bases from V and 6 bases from J, leaving 11 bases between. The chain's CDR3 is CASSLPRQTNEQFF. The CDR3 nucleotides are TGTGCCAGCAGCTTACCGAGACAAACCAATGAGCAGTTCTTC.

J is TRBJ2-7 and V is TRBV6-6, with TRBD2 matching over 11 bases. The CDR3 consists of 15 residues. CDR1 MNHNY and CDR2 SVGAGI come from the germline V gene (reference sequence). V shed 0 bases, J shed 4 bases, and the junction held 2 bases outside the gene matches. For the CDR3, the DNA is TGTGCCAGCAGTTACTCGACTAGCGGGAAATACGAGCAGTACTTC. Its translation is CASSYSTSGKYEQYF.

The chain combines TRBV30 with TRBJ2-2; D possibly corresponds to TRBD1 (5 bases). Germline V gene data show CDR1 as GTSNPN and CDR2 as SVGIG (reference sequence). V was trimmed by 0 bases and J by 1 base, leaving 9 bases between them. This CDR3 is 15 amino acids long. The CDR3 is CAWSVGRVNTGELFF. CDR3 DNA: TGTGCCTGGAGTGTAGGCAGGGTGAACACCGGGGAGCTGTTTTTT.

The V call is TRBV27, the J call TRBJ2-7; a weak D match, TRBD2 (6 bases). The CDR3 runs to 13 residues. The germline V and J ends were trimmed by 2 bases and 3 bases, with 8 bases remaining between them. From germline, CDR1 is MNHEY and CDR2 SMNVEV (reference sequence). For the CDR3, the DNA is TGTGCCAGCAGTTTACGGAGGGGCTACGAGCAGTACTTC. Protein product: CASSLRRGYEQYF.

The chain has TRBV6-5 and TRBJ2-3; D is unclear. The CDR3 sequence is 15 residues long. With 0 bases removed from V and 3 bases from J, the gap between germline ends came to 10 bases. The germline gives CDR1 MNHEY, CDR2 SVGAGI. CDR3 residues: CASSYSFPATDTQYF. The CDR3, as DNA: TGTGCCAGCAGTTACTCATTTCCCGCGACAGATACGCAGTATTTT.

V gene TRBV2 combines with J gene TRBJ2-1; D may be TRBD2 (6 bases). The CDR3 spans 13 residues. The germline V and J ends were trimmed by 4 bases and 7 bases, with 11 bases remaining between them. Germline V gene sequence: CDR1 SNHLY, CDR2 FYNNEI. The CDR3 nucleotides are TGTGCCAGCAGTGTATGGGGGGTGAATGAGCAGTTCTTC. Translating gives CASSVWGVNEQFF. The whole variable domain, filled in from reference TRBV2 and TRBJ2-1, reads EPEVTQTPSHQVTQMGQEVILRCVPISNHLYFYWYRQILGQKVEFLVSFYNNEISEKSEIFDDQFSVERPDGSNFTLKIRSTKLEDSAMYFCASSVWGVNEQFFGPGTRLTVL.

The chain combines TRBV6-5 with TRBJ2-5, with 12 bases aligning to TRBD1. The V and J ends lost 3 bases and 5 bases, in that order; junction bases with no gene match: 7. This CDR3 has 16 residues. CDR1 MNHEY and CDR2 SVGAGI come from the germline V gene. In DNA form, the CDR3 reads TGTGCCAGCAGTTATTGGGACAGGGGGCGCGTCGAGACCCAGTACTTC. Protein: CASSYWDRGRVETQYF.